This T cell receptor (beta chain) comes out of a study of blood T cell repertoires in COVID-19. The V segment lost 1 base and the J segment 2 bases; nucleotides outside the gene matches: 6. Germline V gene data show CDR1 as SEHNR and CDR2 as FQNEAQ (reference sequence). The CDR3 contains 16 residues. The authors' processing: Reference gene primer amplification gave estimated nucleated cell counts. Sequencing was performed with immunoSEQ multiplex PCR; in TCRdb, only in-frame clones are kept and a portion is missing. That table is the source of V, J and clone size, and D and trimming were worked out from the DNA. The repertoire holds hundreds of thousands of clones, with under 90% as singletons.

The source is a man aged 25 to 40 with active or convalescent COVID-19. Sequenced: peripheral blood. V usage is TRBV7-9 and J usage is TRBJ2-7, with 9 bases fitting TRBD2. This CDR3 reads CASSLDASGAPYEQYF. CDR3 DNA sequence: TGTGCCAGCAGCTTAGATGCTAGCGGGGCCCCCTACGAGCAGTACTTC.